Sequencing of this T cell receptor (beta chain) was carried out in a study of T cells after yellow fever vaccination. Study-level points and caveats: Most clones from primary vaccination were detected again post-booster (96% CD4, 88% CD8). Abundant bulk-derived clonotypes could contaminate FACS-sorted repertoires.

TCRdb passed the 5' RACE reads through MiXCR, listing each CDR3 protein once. The data contain some 260,000 distinct CDR3 sequences, 5.2% of them seen just once; the ten biggest clones take up roughly 3.3%. In its sample, this clonotype was seen a few times. No antigen is known for it. CDR3 length: 12 residues. V lost 3 bases and J lost 4, with 4 bases in between. Germline lookup yields CDR1 MDHEN and CDR2 SYDVKM. The sequence was obtained from a man aged 18 to 30 who received the YFV17D yellow fever vaccine. The sample in question was CD4+ T cells sorted from PBMCs, obtained on the day of the yellow fever booster vaccination. The chain recombines TRBV28 with TRBJ1-5, with D hard to call. The CDR3 reads CASSFANQPQHF. CDR3 DNA: TGTGCCAGCAGTTTTGCTAATCAGCCCCAGCATTTT.